The 10 T cell receptor beta chains below were found in one sample sequenced in a study of blood T cell repertoires in COVID-19. The protocol was immunoSEQ multiplex PCR, while the TCRdb copy is restricted to in-frame clones and leaves out a portion. The table lists around 200,000 clones, roughly 81% of them singletons, with 4.5% to 5% in the top ten. Specimen: peripheral blood. These receptor sequences come from a woman over 75 with acute or convalescent COVID-19.

This clone was counted only a few times. This sequence joins TRBV6-5 and TRBJ1-4; D unresolved. From germline, CDR1 is MNHEY and CDR2 SVGAGI. CDR3 length: 14 residues. V shed 7 bases and J shed 7 bases, with 16 bases lying between them. CDR3 nucleotide sequence: TGTGCCAGCACCCGGTCCTTCTCCGGTGAAAAACTGTTTTTT. This gives the protein CASTRSFSGEKLFF.

This sequence joins TRBV18 and TRBJ2-7; 9 bases are shared with TRBD1. CDR1 KGHSH and CDR2 LQKENI come from the germline V gene. Germline trimming cut 3 bases from V and 3 bases from J; bases unmatched to any gene: 9. The CDR3 totals 16 residues. Here the CDR3 DNA reads TGTGCCAGCTCACCCTCCCTCGGGACAGGGAACTACGAGCAGTACTTC. Translating gives CASSPSLGTGNYEQYF.

The chain has TRBV9 and TRBJ2-7, with TRBD1 identical over 9 bases. Germline CDR1 is SGDLS and CDR2 is YYNGEE. Trimming cost V 4 bases and J 4 bases; bases outside gene matches: 6. The CDR3 is 14 residues long. CDR3: CASSKGQGNYEQYF. The CDR3 DNA reads TGTGCCAGCAGCAAGGGACAGGGAAATTACGAGCAGTACTTC. Variable domain in full (rest from reference TRBV9 and TRBJ2-7): DSGVTQTPKHLITATGQRVTLRCSPRSGDLSVYWYQQSLDQGLQFLIQYYNGEERAKGNILERFSAQQFPDLHSELNLSSLELGDSALYFCASSKGQGNYEQYFGPGTRLTVT.

The gene calls are TRBV5-5 and TRBJ2-5, with TRBD2 matching over 14 bases. The CDR3 extends over 19 amino acids. Germline CDR1 SGHKS, CDR2 YYEKEE (reference sequence). With V trimmed by 5 bases and J by 4 bases, 16 bases remained unmatched. The CDR3 region has the DNA TGTGCCAGCAGAGGCGGTATGGCGGGACTAGCGGGAGTAAGAGAGACCCAGTACTTC. It encodes CASRGGMAGLAGVRETQYF.

The chain combines TRBV5-1 with TRBJ1-2; TRBD1 aligns across 8 bases. The CDR3 consists of 16 residues. With 5 bases clipped from V and 3 bases from J, the junction kept 12 bases outside the gene matches. The V gene's germline CDR1 is SGHRS and CDR2 YFSETQ. This chain's CDR3 is CASSSGQGGRDYGYTF. The CDR3 bases are TGCGCCAGCAGTTCCGGACAGGGCGGGAGAGACTATGGCTACACCTTC.

The chain is built from TRBV10-3 and TRBJ2-5; 8 nucleotides align to TRBD1. The CDR3 covers 14 residues. V was pared by 6 bases and J by 6 bases, with 9 bases of the junction left unmatched. Germline V gene data show CDR1 as ENHRY and CDR2 as SYGVKD. CDR3 DNA sequence: TGTGCCATCAGGCCGCCAGGGGGCGAAAAGACCCAGTACTTC. Its protein is CAIRPPGGEKTQYF.

The chain has TRBV5-1 and TRBJ2-7, with 11 bases matching TRBD2. V was pared by 2 bases and J by 7 bases, with 8 bases of the junction left unmatched. In germline, CDR1 is SGHRS, CDR2 YFSETQ. The CDR3 sequence is 15 residues long. CDR3 in amino acids: CASSLIAGGPGEQYF. The CDR3 nucleotides are TGCGCCAGCAGCTTAATAGCGGGAGGGCCAGGTGAGCAGTACTTC. Supplemented by reference TRBV5-1 and TRBJ2-7, the full variable domain reads KAGVTQTPRYLIKTRGQQVTLSCSPISGHRSVSWYQQTPGQGLQFLFEYFSETQRNKGNFPGRFSGRQFSNSRSEMNVSTLELGDSALYLCASSLIAGGPGEQYFGPGTRLTVT.

V gene TRBV5-6 combines with J gene TRBJ1-5; 7 bases are a match to TRBD1. Germline CDR1 is SGHDT and CDR2 is YYEEEE. The J segment lost 4 bases and the V segment lost 2 bases, leaving 3 bases of the junction unmatched. The CDR3 consists of 14 residues. CDR3 nucleotides: TGTGCCAGCAGCTTACGGGACAGTAATCAGCCCCAGCATTTT. Translated, it gives CASSLRDSNQPQHF.

The chain combines TRBV19 with TRBJ2-6; 8 bases fit TRBD1. Germline CDR1 LNHDA, CDR2 SQIVND (reference sequence). Trimming at V came to 10 bases and at J to 3 bases, leaving 5 bases not matched to a gene. CDR3 length: 14 residues. The CDR3 is CATRDRIGANVLTF. DNA of the CDR3: TGTGCCACTCGGGACAGGATTGGGGCCAACGTCCTGACTTTC.

In its sample, this clone was seen a few times. The genes are TRBV6-5 and TRBJ1-1; D uncertain. V was clipped by 6 bases and J by 3 bases, with 11 bases between them. Germline CDR1 reads MNHEY; CDR2 reads SVGAGI. CDR3 length equals 13 residues. The CDR3 DNA sequence: TGTGCCAGCAGGTCCCCGGTGGACACTGAAGCTTTCTTT. Translated: CASRSPVDTEAFF.